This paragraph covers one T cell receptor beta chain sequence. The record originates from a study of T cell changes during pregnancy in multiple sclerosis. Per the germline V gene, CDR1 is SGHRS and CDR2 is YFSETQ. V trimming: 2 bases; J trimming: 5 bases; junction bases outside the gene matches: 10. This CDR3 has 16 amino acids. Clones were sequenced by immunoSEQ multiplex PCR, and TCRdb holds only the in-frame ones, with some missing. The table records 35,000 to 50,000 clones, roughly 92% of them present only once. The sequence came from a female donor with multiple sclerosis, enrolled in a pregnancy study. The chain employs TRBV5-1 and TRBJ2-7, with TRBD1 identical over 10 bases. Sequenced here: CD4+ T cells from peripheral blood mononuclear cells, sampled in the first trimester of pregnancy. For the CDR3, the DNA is TGCGCCAGCAGCTTATCCGTGGGACAGGGGTCCCACGAGCAGTACTTC. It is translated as CASSLSVGQGSHEQYF.